Each of the 5 T cell receptor beta chains below was sequenced from the same sample in a study of shared clonotypes between healthy human individuals. Data came from immunoSEQ multiplex PCR; TCRdb stores just in-frame clones and leaves some out. Of some 2.3 million clones in the sample, roughly 93% were seen once. Source material: naive CD4+ T cells from PBMCs. The subset denotes: CD45RA+ positively selected. All receptors derive from a man aged 18 to 30 in good health. Some clones in this sample may be carry-over from other donors' samples.

The V and J genes are TRBV19 and TRBJ2-1; 7 bases line up with TRBD1. The CDR3 is made up of 13 amino acids. J was trimmed by 14 bases and V by 0 bases; bases with no gene match: 7. Germline V gives CDR1 LNHDA, CDR2 SQIVND (reference sequence). CDR3 sequence: CASSIDPTGSKFF. The DNA of the CDR3 is TGTGCCAGTAGTATAGACCCGACAGGGAGTAAGTTCTTC.

J is TRBJ2-1 and V is TRBV27, with 16 bases identical to TRBD2. The V gene end was trimmed by 3 bases and the J gene end by 5 bases; junction bases not matched to a gene: 10. The CDR3 is 19 residues long. CDR1 and CDR2 (germline): MNHEY, SMNVEV (reference sequence). CDR3 protein: CASSFQGTSGRARHNEQFF. CDR3 nucleotides: TGTGCCAGCAGTTTTCAAGGGACTAGCGGGAGGGCCCGCCACAATGAGCAGTTCTTC.

CDR3 nucleotide sequence: TGCGCCAGCAGCTTGAGCCGGGGACACACAGATACGCAGTATTTT. It is translated as CASSLSRGHTDTQYF. This rearrangement joins TRBV5-1 to TRBJ2-3, with D perhaps matching TRBD1 (6 bases). The CDR3 is 15 residues long. V lost 1 base and J 2 bases, leaving 11 bases between the germline ends. Germline CDR1 is SGHRS and CDR2 is YFSETQ.

V usage is TRBV15 and J usage is TRBJ1-5; D perhaps matches TRBD1 (6 bases). This CDR3 has 16 residues. Trimming left V 0 bases short and J 3 bases short, with 12 bases between. Looked up from germline, CDR1 is LNHNV and CDR2 is YYDKDF (reference sequence). DNA of the CDR3: TGTGCCACCAGCAGAGATTGGACAGACCCCAATCAGCCCCAGCATTTT. This gives the protein CATSRDWTDPNQPQHF.

The chain has TRBV18 and TRBJ2-3; 8 nucleotides align to TRBD2. The V and J ends lost 0 bases and 0 bases, in that order; junction bases with no gene match: 14. CDR1 is KGHSH and CDR2 is LQKENI in the germline V gene. CDR3 size: 20 residues. The DNA for the CDR3 is TGTGCCAGCTCACCACCTCATCGGGAGGGCCCTTTCTTTAGCACAGATACGCAGTATTTT. The encoded protein is CASSPPHREGPFFSTDTQYF.